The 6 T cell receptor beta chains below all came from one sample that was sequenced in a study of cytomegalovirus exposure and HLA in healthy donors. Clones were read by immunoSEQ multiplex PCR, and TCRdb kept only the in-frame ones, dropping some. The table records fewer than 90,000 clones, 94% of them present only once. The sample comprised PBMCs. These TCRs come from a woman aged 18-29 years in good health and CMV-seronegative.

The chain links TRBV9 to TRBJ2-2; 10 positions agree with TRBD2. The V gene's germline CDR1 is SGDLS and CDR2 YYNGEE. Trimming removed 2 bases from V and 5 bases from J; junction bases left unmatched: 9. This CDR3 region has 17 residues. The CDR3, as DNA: TGTGCCAGCAGCGTGTCTAGCGGGGGTGGGAGGACCGGGGAGCTGTTTTTT. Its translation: CASSVSSGGGRTGELFF.

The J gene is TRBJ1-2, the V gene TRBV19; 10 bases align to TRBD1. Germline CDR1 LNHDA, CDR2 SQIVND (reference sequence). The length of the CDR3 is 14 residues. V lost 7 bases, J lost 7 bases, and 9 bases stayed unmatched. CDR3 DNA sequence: TGTGCCAGTATGAGGACAGGGGGTATGGGTGGCTACACCTTC. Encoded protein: CASMRTGGMGGYTF.

CDR3 sequence (DNA): TGTGCCAGCAGTGACTCGGAGACAGATACGCAGTATTTT. Translating it yields CASSDSETDTQYF. This chain uses TRBV6-4 with TRBJ2-3; D unresolved. The V and J ends lost 0 bases and 3 bases respectively, with 4 bases between them. This CDR3 is 13 amino acids long. Germline lookup yields CDR1 MRHNA and CDR2 SNTAGT.

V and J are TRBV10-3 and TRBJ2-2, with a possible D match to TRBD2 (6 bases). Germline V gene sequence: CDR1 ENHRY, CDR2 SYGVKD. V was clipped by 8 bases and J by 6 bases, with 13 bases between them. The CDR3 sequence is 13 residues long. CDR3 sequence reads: CAILREEAGELFF. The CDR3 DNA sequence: TGTGCCATCTTGCGGGAAGAGGCCGGGGAGCTGTTTTTT.

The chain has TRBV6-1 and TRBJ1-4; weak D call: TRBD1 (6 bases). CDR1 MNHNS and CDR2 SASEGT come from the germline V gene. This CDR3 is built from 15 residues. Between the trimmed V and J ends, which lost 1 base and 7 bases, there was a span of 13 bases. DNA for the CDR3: TGTGCCAGCAGTGAAGGTGACAGGCTTAGTGAAAAACTGTTTTTT. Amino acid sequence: CASSEGDRLSEKLFF.

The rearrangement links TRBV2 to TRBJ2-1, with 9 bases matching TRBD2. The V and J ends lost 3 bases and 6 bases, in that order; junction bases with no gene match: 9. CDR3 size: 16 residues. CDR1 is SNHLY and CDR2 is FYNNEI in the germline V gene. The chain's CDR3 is CASSDFAIAGVNEQFF. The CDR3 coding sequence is TGTGCCAGCAGTGATTTCGCTATAGCGGGAGTCAATGAGCAGTTCTTC.